Described below is a single T cell receptor beta chain sequence and its context. CDR1 is SGHRS, CDR2 YFSETQ, per germline. The CDR3 has 13 amino acids. With V trimmed by 4 bases and J by 4 bases, 5 bases remained unmatched. Clones were sequenced by immunoSEQ multiplex PCR, and TCRdb holds only the in-frame ones, with some missing. Seen here are roughly 220,000 clones, around 82% observed once, and the top ten hold around 4.7%. The data belong to a study of blood T cell repertoires in COVID-19. This receptor was taken from a man aged 25-40 years with acute COVID-19. Sequences were obtained from PBMCs or T cells enriched from blood (not recorded which). V is TRBV5-1 and J is TRBJ2-7, with 7 bases lining up with TRBD1. The DNA of the CDR3 is TGCGCCAGCAGCGTAGACAGGGAGTACGAGCAGTACTTC. Translation: CASSVDREYEQYF.